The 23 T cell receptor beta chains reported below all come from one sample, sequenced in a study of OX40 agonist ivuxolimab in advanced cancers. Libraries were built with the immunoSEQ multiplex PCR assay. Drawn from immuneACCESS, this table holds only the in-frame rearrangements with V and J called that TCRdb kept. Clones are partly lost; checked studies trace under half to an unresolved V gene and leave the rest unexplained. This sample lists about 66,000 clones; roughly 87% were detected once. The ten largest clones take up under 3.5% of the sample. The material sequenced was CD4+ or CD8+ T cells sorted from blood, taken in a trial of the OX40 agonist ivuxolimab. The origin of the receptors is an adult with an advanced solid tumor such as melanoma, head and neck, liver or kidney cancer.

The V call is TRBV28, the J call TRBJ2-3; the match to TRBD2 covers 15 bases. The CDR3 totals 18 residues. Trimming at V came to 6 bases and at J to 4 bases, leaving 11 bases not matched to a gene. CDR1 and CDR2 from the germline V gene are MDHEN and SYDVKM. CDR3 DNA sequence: TGTGCCAGCAGCCTATCTGGACTAGCGGGAGGGGTAGCAGATACGCAGTATTTT. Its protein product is CASSLSGLAGGVADTQYF. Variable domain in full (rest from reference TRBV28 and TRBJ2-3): DVKVTQSSRYLVKRTGEKVFLECVQDMDHENMFWYRQDPGLGLRLIYFSYDVKMKEKGDIPEGYSVSREKKERFSLILESASTNQTSMYLCASSLSGLAGGVADTQYFGPGTRLTVL.

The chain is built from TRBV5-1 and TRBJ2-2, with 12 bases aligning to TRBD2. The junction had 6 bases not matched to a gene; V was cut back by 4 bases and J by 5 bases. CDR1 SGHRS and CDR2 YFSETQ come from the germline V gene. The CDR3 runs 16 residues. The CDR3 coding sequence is TGCGCCAGCAGCGATCTAGCGGGAGGGCCAACCGGGGAGCTGTTTTTT. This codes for CASSDLAGGPTGELFF.

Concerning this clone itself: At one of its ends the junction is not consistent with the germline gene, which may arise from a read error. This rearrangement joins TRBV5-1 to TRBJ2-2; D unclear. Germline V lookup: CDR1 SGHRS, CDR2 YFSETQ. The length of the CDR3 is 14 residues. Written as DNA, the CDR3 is TGCGCCAGCAGCGGACGGTATAACAACGGGGAGCTGTTTTTT. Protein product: CASSGRYNNGELFF.

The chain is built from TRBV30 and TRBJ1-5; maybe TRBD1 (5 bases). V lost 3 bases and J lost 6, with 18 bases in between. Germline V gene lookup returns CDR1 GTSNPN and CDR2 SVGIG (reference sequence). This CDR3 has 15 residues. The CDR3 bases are TGTGCCTGGAGGGGGCAGGGTGGAGTTGGTCAGCCCCAGCATTTT. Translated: CAWRGQGGVGQPQHF.

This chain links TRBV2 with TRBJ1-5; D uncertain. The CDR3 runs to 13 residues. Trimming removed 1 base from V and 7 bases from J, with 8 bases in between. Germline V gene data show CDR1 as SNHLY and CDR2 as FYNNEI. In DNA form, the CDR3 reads TGTGCCAGCAGTGAAGGGATGAACCAGCCCCAGCATTTT. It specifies CASSEGMNQPQHF. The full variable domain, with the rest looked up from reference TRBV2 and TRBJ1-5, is EPEVTQTPSHQVTQMGQEVILRCVPISNHLYFYWYRQILGQKVEFLVSFYNNEISEKSEIFDDQFSVERPDGSNFTLKIRSTKLEDSAMYFCASSEGMNQPQHFGDGTRLSIL.

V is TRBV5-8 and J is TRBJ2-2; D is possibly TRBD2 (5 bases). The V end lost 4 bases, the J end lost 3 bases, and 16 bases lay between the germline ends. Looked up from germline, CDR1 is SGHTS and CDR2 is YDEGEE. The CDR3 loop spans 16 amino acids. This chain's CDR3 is CASSRTAAADTGELFF. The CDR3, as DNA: TGTGCCAGCAGCCGAACTGCAGCAGCGGACACCGGGGAGCTGTTTTTT.

The CDR3 region is CASSPPRSMGETQYF. As DNA, the CDR3 is TGTGCCAGCAGTCCGCCGAGGAGTATGGGGGAGACCCAGTACTTC. V and J are TRBV28 and TRBJ2-5; no clear D. Germline CDR1 is MDHEN and CDR2 is SYDVKM. This CDR3 has 15 residues. V was shortened by 5 bases and J by 5 bases, with 18 bases between the two germline ends.

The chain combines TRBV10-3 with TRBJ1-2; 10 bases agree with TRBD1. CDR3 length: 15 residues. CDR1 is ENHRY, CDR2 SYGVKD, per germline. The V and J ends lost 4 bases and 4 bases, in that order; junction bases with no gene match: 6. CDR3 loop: CAISGGDRGTYGYTF. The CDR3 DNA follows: TGTGCCATCAGTGGAGGGGACAGGGGAACCTATGGCTACACCTTC.

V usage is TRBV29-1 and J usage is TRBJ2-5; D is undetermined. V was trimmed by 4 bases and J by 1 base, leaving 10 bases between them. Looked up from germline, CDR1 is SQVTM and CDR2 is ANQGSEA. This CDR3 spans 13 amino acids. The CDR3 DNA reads TGCAGCGTTGCGAAACGCACCCAAGAGACCCAGTACTTC. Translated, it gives CSVAKRTQETQYF.

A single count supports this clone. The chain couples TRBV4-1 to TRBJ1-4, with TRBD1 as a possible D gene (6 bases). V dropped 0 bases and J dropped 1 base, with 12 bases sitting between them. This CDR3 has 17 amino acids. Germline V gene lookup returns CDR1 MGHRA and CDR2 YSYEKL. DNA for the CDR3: TGCGCCAGCAGCCAAGACACAGGGATGGAAACTAATGAAAAACTGTTTTTT. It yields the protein CASSQDTGMETNEKLFF.

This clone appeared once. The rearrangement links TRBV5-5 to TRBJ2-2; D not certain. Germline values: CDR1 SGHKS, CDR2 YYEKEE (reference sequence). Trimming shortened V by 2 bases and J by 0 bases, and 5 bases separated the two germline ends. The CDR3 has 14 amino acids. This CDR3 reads CASSLDANTGELFF. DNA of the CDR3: TGTGCCAGCAGCTTAGACGCGAACACCGGGGAGCTGTTTTTT.

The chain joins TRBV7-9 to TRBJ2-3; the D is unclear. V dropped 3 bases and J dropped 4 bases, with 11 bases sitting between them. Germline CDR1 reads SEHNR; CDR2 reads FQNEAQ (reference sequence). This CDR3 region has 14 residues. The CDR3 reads CASSFASGSDTQYF. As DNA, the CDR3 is TGTGCCAGCAGCTTTGCTAGTGGCTCAGATACGCAGTATTTT.

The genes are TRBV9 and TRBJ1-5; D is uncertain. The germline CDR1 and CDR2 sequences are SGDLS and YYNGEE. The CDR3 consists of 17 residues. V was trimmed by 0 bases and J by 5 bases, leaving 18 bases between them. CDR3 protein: CASSVEAPWQAHQPQHF. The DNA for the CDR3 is TGTGCCAGCAGCGTAGAAGCTCCTTGGCAGGCCCATCAGCCCCAGCATTTT.

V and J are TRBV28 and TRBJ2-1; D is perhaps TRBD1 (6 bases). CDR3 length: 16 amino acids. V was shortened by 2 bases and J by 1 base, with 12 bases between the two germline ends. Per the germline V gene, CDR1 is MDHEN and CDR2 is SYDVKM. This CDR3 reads CASSLLRGGSYNEQFF. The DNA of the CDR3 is TGTGCCAGCAGTTTACTCAGGGGCGGATCCTACAATGAGCAGTTCTTC.

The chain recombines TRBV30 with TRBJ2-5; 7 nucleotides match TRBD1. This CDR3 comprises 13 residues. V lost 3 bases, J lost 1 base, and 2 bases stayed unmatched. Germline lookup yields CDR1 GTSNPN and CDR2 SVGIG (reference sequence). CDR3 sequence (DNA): TGTGCCTGGAGCACAGGGGCCCAAGAGACCCAGTACTTC. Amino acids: CAWSTGAQETQYF.

CDR3 residues: CASSFDRGYEQYF. The DNA for the CDR3 is TGCGCCAGCAGCTTCGACAGGGGTTACGAGCAGTACTTC. V usage is TRBV5-1 and J usage is TRBJ2-7; 8 nucleotides line up with TRBD1. This CDR3 comprises 13 residues. Germline CDR1 SGHRS, CDR2 YFSETQ. Trimming removed 2 bases from V and 4 bases from J; junction bases left unmatched: 2. The full variable domain, rest sourced from reference TRBV5-1 and TRBJ2-7, is KAGVTQTPRYLIKTRGQQVTLSCSPISGHRSVSWYQQTPGQGLQFLFEYFSETQRNKGNFPGRFSGRQFSNSRSEMNVSTLELGDSALYLCASSFDRGYEQYFGPGTRLTVT.

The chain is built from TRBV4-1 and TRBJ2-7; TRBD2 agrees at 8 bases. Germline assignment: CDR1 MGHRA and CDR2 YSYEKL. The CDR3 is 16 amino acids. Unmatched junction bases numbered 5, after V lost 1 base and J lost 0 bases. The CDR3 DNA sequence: TGCGCCAGCAGCCAAGGGGGTAGCGGGATCTCCTACGAGCAGTACTTC. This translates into CASSQGGSGISYEQYF.

The DNA of the CDR3 is TGTGCCAGCAGTCGACTCCTAACTAGCGGAACCACAGATACGCAGTATTTT. As protein: CASSRLLTSGTTDTQYF. The chain joins TRBV27 to TRBJ2-3, with TRBD2 matching over 8 bases. From germline, CDR1 is MNHEY and CDR2 SMNVEV (reference sequence). The CDR3 runs 17 residues. The J segment lost 2 bases and the V segment lost 5 bases, leaving 12 bases of the junction unmatched.

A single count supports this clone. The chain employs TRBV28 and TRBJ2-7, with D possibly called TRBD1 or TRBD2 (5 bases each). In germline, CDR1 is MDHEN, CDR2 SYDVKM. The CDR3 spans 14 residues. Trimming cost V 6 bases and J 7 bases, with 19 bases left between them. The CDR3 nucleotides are TGTGCCAGCAGACCCGGGACCCCCGTCGGGGAGCAGTACTTC. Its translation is CASRPGTPVGEQYF. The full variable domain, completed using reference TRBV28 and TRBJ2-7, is DVKVTQSSRYLVKRTGEKVFLECVQDMDHENMFWYRQDPGLGLRLIYFSYDVKMKEKGDIPEGYSVSREKKERFSLILESASTNQTSMYLCASRPGTPVGEQYFGPGTRLTVT.

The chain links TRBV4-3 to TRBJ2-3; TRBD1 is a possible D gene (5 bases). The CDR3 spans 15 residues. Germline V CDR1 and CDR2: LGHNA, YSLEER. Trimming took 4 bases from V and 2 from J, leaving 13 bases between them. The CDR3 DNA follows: TGCGCCAGCAGCCTTCAGGGCGGATACACAGATACGCAGTATTTT. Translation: CASSLQGGYTDTQYF.

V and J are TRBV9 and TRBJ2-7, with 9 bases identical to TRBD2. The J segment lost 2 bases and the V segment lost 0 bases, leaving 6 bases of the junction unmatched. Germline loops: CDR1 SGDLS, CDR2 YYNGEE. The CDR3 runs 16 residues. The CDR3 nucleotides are TGTGCCAGCAGCGTAGGATATTCTAGCGGGACCTACGAGCAGTACTTC. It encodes CASSVGYSSGTYEQYF.

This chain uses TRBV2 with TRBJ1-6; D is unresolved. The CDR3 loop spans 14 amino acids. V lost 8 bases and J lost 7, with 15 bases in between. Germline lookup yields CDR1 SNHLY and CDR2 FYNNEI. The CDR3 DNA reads TGTGCCAGCGGTGGAGTCGTTAGCAATTCACCCCTCCACTTT. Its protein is CASGGVVSNSPLHF.

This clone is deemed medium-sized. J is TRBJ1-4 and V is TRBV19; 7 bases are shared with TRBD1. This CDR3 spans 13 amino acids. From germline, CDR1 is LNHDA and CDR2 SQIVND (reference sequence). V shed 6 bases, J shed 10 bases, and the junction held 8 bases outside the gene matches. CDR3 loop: CASSNRGSGKLFF. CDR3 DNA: TGTGCCAGTAGCAACAGGGGATCAGGAAAACTGTTTTTT.